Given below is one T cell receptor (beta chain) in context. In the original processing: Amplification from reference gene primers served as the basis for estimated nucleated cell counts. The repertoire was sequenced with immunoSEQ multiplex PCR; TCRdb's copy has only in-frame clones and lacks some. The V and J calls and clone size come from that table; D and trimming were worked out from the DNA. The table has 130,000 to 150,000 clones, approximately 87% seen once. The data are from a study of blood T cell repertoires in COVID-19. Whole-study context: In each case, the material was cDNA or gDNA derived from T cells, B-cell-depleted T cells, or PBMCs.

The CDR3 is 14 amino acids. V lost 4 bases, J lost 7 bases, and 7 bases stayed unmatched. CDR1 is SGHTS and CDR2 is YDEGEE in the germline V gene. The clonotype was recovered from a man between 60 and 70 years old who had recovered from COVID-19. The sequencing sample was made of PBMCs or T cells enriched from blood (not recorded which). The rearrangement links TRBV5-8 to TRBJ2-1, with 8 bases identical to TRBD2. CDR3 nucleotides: TGTGCCAGCAGCATAGCGGGACTGCGAAATGAGCAGTTCTTC. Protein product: CASSIAGLRNEQFF.